This T cell receptor beta chain is drawn from a study of human T cells and chemical hapten exposure. About the study: Alopecia areata, totalis or universalis affected patients who were mostly female. The study, taken as a whole, reports: Significantly greater numbers of large CDR3 similarity clusters came from expanded TCRs than from controls. Once DPC sensitization occurred, TCRs above 1 in 1000 frequency showed no change. A positive correlation with patch test score was found for PT1 expanded TCR counts.

The CDR3 is made up of 13 amino acids. Germline V lookup: CDR1 SQVTM, CDR2 ANQGSEA. Deletions cut 2 bases from V and 4 bases from J, with 8 bases between. This clonotype occurred a few times. Its antigen is unknown. TCRdb used MiXCR to reprocess the RACE reads, holding one entry per CDR3 protein. The top ten clones hold roughly 6.8% of a sample with roughly 69,000 distinct CDR3 sequences, around 10% of them seen once. Time point specified: patch test 2, 6 weeks after DPC sensitization. Treatment in this sample: therapeutic diphenylcyclopropenone sensitization with weekly scalp DPC. The clonotype comes from a woman aged 45-65 years with alopecia areata. Some clones in this sample may be carry-over from other donors' samples. The V call is TRBV29-1, the J call TRBJ2-2; the D gene is possibly TRBD1 (5 bases). The sequenced sample was whole blood, obtained in connection with sensitization to the hapten diphenylcyclopropenone (DPC). For the CDR3, the DNA is TGCAGCGTTGAACCAGGGCCCACCGGGGAGCTGTTTTTT. It yields the protein CSVEPGPTGELFF.